This T cell receptor (beta chain) originates from a study of control samples from healthy donors and cancer patients. This clone was observed a handful of times. Data came from immunoSEQ multiplex PCR; TCRdb stores just in-frame clones and leaves some out. The sample shows about 98,000 clones, around 82% of them seen only once. The TCR was taken from a man in his fifties or sixties in good health. What was sequenced was blood.

This CDR3 is CASSFPQENTGELFF. For the CDR3, the DNA is TGCGCCAGCAGCTTCCCCCAAGAGAACACCGGGGAGCTGTTTTTT. The rearrangement joins TRBV5-1 to TRBJ2-2; no firm D call. V lost 2 bases and J lost 1, with 9 bases in between. Germline lookup yields CDR1 SGHRS and CDR2 YFSETQ. The CDR3 has 15 residues.